The T cell receptor beta chain under discussion was sequenced for a study of control samples from healthy donors and cancer patients. The table came from immunoSEQ multiplex PCR; TCRdb's copy has only in-frame clones and leaves some out. The table includes about 120,000 clones, about nine tenths detected once. In germline, CDR1 is SGHTS, CDR2 YDEGEE. V lost 4 bases and J lost 5, with 19 bases in between. The CDR3 has 16 amino acids. The receptor was derived from a woman aged 18-29 years in good health. Sequenced material: blood. The chain couples TRBV5-8 to TRBJ2-1; D might be TRBD1 or TRBD2, each matching 6 bases. The CDR3, as DNA: TGTGCCAGCAGCCAAATCCGGGGGCCCCTCAACAATGAGCAGTTCTTC. Translating it yields CASSQIRGPLNNEQFF.